This T cell receptor beta chain was sequenced during a study of preoperative IRX-2 immunotherapy in early breast cancer. V was pared by 1 base and J by 4 bases, with 10 bases of the junction left unmatched. Germline loops: CDR1 SQVTM, CDR2 ANQGSEA. This CDR3 has 16 amino acids. Treatment in this sample: preoperative locoregional IRX-2 cytokine immunotherapy. Samples came from a phase Ib trial of preoperative locoregional IRX-2 cytokine immunotherapy. TCRdb's copy holds only in-frame clones and misses some; the assay was immunoSEQ multiplex PCR. Among about 33,000 clones, roughly 86% were seen once, and the ten largest hold 1.5% to 2%.

This receptor was obtained from a human donor with breast cancer. V is TRBV29-1 and J is TRBJ2-1, with 7 bases that match TRBD1. The starting material was tumor tissue, obtained after IRX-2 immunotherapy. The DNA of the CDR3 is TGCAGCGTTGAAGCCCGGGGACAGCAGTCTTACAATGAGCAGTTCTTC. Protein product: CSVEARGQQSYNEQFF.